These T cell receptor beta chains were read from a single sample in a study of T-cell reconstitution after alpha-beta-depleted transplantation in children. TCRdb recomputed calls from the PCR reads with MiXCR, one row per CDR3 protein. The table records around 530,000 distinct CDR3 sequences, about 30% of them present only once. The material sequenced was PBMCs from the stem cell graft donor, taken from the stem cell graft. The receptors derive from a human donor who donated a stem cell graft to a child with aplastic anemia. Each CDR3 is given with its conserved first and last residue. The D gene is left open where the match is weak. Size is stated for part of the rows, as once, few or many counts, or as a class when the clone is expanded.

few	TRBV20-1	.	TRBJ1-1	TGCAGTGCTAGGAAGACTGAGACTGAAGCTTTCTTT	CSARKTETEAFF
few	TRBV24-1	TRBD1	TRBJ2-1	TGTGCCACCAGTGCCGCCTCGGGGACAGGGGTCTACAATGAGCAGTTCTTC	CATSAASGTGVYNEQFF
.	TRBV6-2/TRBV6-3	TRBD1	TRBJ1-6	TGTGCCAGCAGCCTCCTCCGGGACAGGGGAATGGGTAATTCACCCCTCCACTTT	CASSLLRDRGMGNSPLHF
.	TRBV19	.	TRBJ1-3	TGTGCCAGTAGTATGGGGACAACCTCTGGAAACACCATATATTTT	CASSMGTTSGNTIYF
few	TRBV27	.	TRBJ1-3	TGTGCCGCCTGGGGACTAGGAGGAAACACCATATATTTT	CAAWGLGGNTIYF
.	TRBV5-6	TRBD1	TRBJ1-2	TGTGCCAGCAGGCCGGGACAGGGATACACAAAGGGTGGCTACACCTTC	CASRPGQGYTKGGYTF
few	TRBV27	.	TRBJ1-5	TGTGCCAGCAGGGATGGGGGGGGCAGTAGGCAGCCCCAGCATTTT	CASRDGGGSRQPQHF
few	TRBV29-1	TRBD1	TRBJ1-1	TGCAGCGTTGGACAGGGCAGTGAAGCTTTCTTT	CSVGQGSEAFF
medium-sized	TRBV20-1	.	TRBJ2-7	TGCAGTGCTAGAGAGGACGGGAACGAGCAGTACTTC	CSAREDGNEQYF
once	TRBV11-2	.	TRBJ1-4	TGTGCCAGCAGCTTAGTAGGGGTGCAGGGGATGGGGGCAACAACTAATGAAAAACTGTTTTTT	CASSLVGVQGMGATTNEKLFF
.	TRBV7-8	TRBD2	TRBJ2-7	TGTGCCAGCAGCCCCGGTTCGGGGGGCTACGAGCAGTACTTC	CASSPGSGGYEQYF
.	TRBV3-1	.	TRBJ2-3	TGTGCCAGCAGCCAAGAACCCTTGGACTTCTACACAGATACGCAGTATTTT	CASSQEPLDFYTDTQYF
.	TRBV7-8	TRBD1	TRBJ2-5	TGTGCCAGCAGCTTAGTTAGTGGCAGGGGGCCACAAGAGACCCAGTACTTC	CASSLVSGRGPQETQYF
.	TRBV20-1	.	TRBJ2-5	TGCAGTGCTAGAGATCCGATCAGGGTAGAAGAGACCCAGTACTTC	CSARDPIRVEETQYF
.	TRBV6-5	.	TRBJ1-4	TGTGCCAGCGGTTACGGATTTGCAACTAATGAAAAACTGTTTTTT	CASGYGFATNEKLFF
.	TRBV19	TRBD1	TRBJ1-2	TGTGCCAGTAGTGCCCACCGGGACAGGGTTATCAGGGGCTACACCTTC	CASSAHRDRVIRGYTF
.	TRBV5-4	.	TRBJ1-1	TGTGCCAGCAGCCAAGACTGGAGGAGGACTGAAGCTTTCTTT	CASSQDWRRTEAFF
.	TRBV11-1	.	TRBJ2-3	TGTGCCAGCAGCGACCCGACAGGTAGCTTGACTAGCACAGATACGCAGTATTTT	CASSDPTGSLTSTDTQYF
few	TRBV20-1	TRBD2	TRBJ2-1	TGCAGTGCTAGAGATCAGCGGGAGGGCTACAATGAGCAGTTCTTC	CSARDQREGYNEQFF
few	TRBV7-6	.	TRBJ2-5	TGTGCCAGCAGCTTAGCGCTGTGGGGCGGGGAGACCCAGTACTTC	CASSLALWGGETQYF
.	TRBV7-2	.	TRBJ2-1	TGTGCCAGCAGCTTAGGCAGAGTTGGCTTGATCGATGAGCAGTTCTTC	CASSLGRVGLIDEQFF
.	TRBV20-1	TRBD1	TRBJ2-7	TGCAGTGCTAGGCAAACAGGGGGCGGTTACGAGCAGTACTTC	CSARQTGGGYEQYF
few	TRBV7-2	.	TRBJ2-3	TGTGCCAGCAGCTTACCCCGCTACACAGATACGCAGTATTTT	CASSLPRYTDTQYF
few	TRBV5-1	TRBD2	TRBJ2-3	TGCGCCAGCAGGGTAGCGGGGCAGGCAGATACGCAGTATTTT	CASRVAGQADTQYF
.	TRBV7-2	.	TRBJ1-4	TGTGCCAGCAGCCGGGGGGGGAATGAAAAACTGTTTTTT	CASSRGGNEKLFF
.	TRBV21-1	.	TRBJ2-7	TGTGCCAGCAGCAAAGCGGTCAGCTCGGACTACGAGCAGTACTTC	CASSKAVSSDYEQYF
few	TRBV5-1	TRBD1	TRBJ1-5	TGCGCCAGCAGCAAAGACAGGGAAGACGGTCAGCCCCAGCATTTT	CASSKDREDGQPQHF
.	TRBV29-1	.	TRBJ2-3	TGCAGCGTTGAACGGGCAGATACGCAGTATTTT	CSVERADTQYF
.	TRBV5-1	.	TRBJ1-1	TGCGCCAGCAGCTCGGGGCGGGGAGGCGGTAATTTGAACACTGAAGCTTTCTTT	CASSSGRGGGNLNTEAFF
few	TRBV7-2	.	TRBJ2-7	TGTGCCAGCACCGTGGGGGGGCAGCGTAAAACCTACGAGCAGTACTTC	CASTVGGQRKTYEQYF
.	TRBV29-1	TRBD1	TRBJ1-1	TGCAGCGTCGAAGACAGGGTTGTAACTGAAGCTTTCTTT	CSVEDRVVTEAFF
.	TRBV4-1	TRBD1	TRBJ1-2	TGCGCCAGCAGCCAAGATCTTGGGGGACAGGGGGCCGGCGGCTACACCTTC	CASSQDLGGQGAGGYTF
.	TRBV12-3/TRBV12-4	.	TRBJ1-2	TGTGCCAGCAGTCTTCGCAGCGTTACCTACTATGGCTACACCTTC	CASSLRSVTYYGYTF
few	TRBV27	.	TRBJ2-5	TGTGCCAGCAGTTTCACGGTGAGGGAGACCCAGTACTTC	CASSFTVRETQYF
few	TRBV20-1	.	TRBJ1-3	TGCAGTGCCTCGTCAGGGGCAGCTGGAAACACCATATATTTT	CSASSGAAGNTIYF
.	TRBV20-1	.	TRBJ2-1	TGCAGTGCTAAGGCTAACCACAATGAGCAGTTCTTC	CSAKANHNEQFF
.	TRBV6-5	.	TRBJ1-1	TGTGCCAGCAGTTACTCGTTGACAGAGATGAACACTGAAGCTTTCTTT	CASSYSLTEMNTEAFF
few	TRBV15	TRBD2	TRBJ2-1	TGTGCCACCAGCACCGGGACTAGCGGGAGTTTCTACAATGAGCAGTTCTTC	CATSTGTSGSFYNEQFF